Below, 22 T cell receptor beta chains from the same sample are listed, as sequenced in a study of T cells expressing NK-cell markers. After re-calling the 5' RACE reads, TCRdb lists one entry per CDR3 protein, DNA absent. The sample includes approximately 150,000 distinct CDR3 sequences. Material for sequencing was blood T cells: a sorted CD56 or NKG2C T cell subset, CD4+ or CD8+ T cells, or bulk PBMC T cells (not recorded which). The origin of the receptors is a woman between 18 and 70 years old in good health.

The V gene is TRBV4-1, the J gene TRBJ1-5; TCRdb names TRBD1, which stays unverified in the absence of DNA. The germline gives CDR1 MGHRA, CDR2 YSYEKL. CDR3 size: 15 residues. The CDR3 is CASSQDSRRGQPQHF.

V usage is TRBV5-1 and J usage is TRBJ2-3. The CDR3 is made up of 16 amino acids. CDR1 is SGHRS, CDR2 YFSETQ, per germline. The CDR3 region is CASSPEIRLNTDTQYF.

This chain links TRBV27 with TRBJ2-7; TCRdb reports TRBD2, a call that lacks DNA to check it against. The CDR3 consists of 15 residues. Germline CDR1 reads MNHEY; CDR2 reads SMNVEV (reference sequence). CDR3 protein: CASTPARAARYEQYF.

The chain is built from TRBV10-3 and TRBJ2-2; TCRdb returns TRBD2, unconfirmable since there is no DNA. The CDR3 extends over 13 amino acids. Germline V gene data show CDR1 as ENHRY and CDR2 as SYGVKD. CDR3 residues: CAISPREGGELFF.

This chain connects TRBV6-1 to TRBJ1-2; TCRdb selects TRBD1, and the lack of DNA leaves this call unchecked. The CDR3 runs 16 residues. Germline V gene lookup returns CDR1 MNHNS and CDR2 SASEGT. CDR3: CASSEGPAGTGYGYTF.

V gene TRBV6-1 combines with J gene TRBJ1-5; lacking DNA, the TRBD1 call made by TCRdb goes unchecked. The CDR3 has 17 residues. Per the germline V gene, CDR1 is MNHNS and CDR2 is SASEGT. This CDR3 reads CASIRQGLRGSNQPQHF.

V is TRBV7-6 and J is TRBJ2-7; the TRBD2 assignment by TCRdb is unverifiable without DNA. There are 15 residues in the CDR3. From germline, CDR1 is SGHVS and CDR2 FNYEAQ. CDR3 loop: CASSATSPLSSEQYF.

The V and J genes are TRBV5-1 and TRBJ2-5; the D gene TCRdb calls, TRBD2, cannot be checked with no DNA. Germline V CDR1 and CDR2: SGHRS, YFSETQ. This CDR3 is 16 amino acids long. The CDR3 here is CASSSSVAGAQETQYF.

The rearrangement links TRBV12-3 or TRBV12-4 to TRBJ1-4; TCRdb's D call, TRBD1, is unchecked because there is no DNA. CDR3 length equals 15 residues. The CDR3 loop is CASSPTGGSNEKLFF.

V is TRBV5-1 and J is TRBJ2-4; checking the TCRdb D call of TRBD1 is not possible without DNA. The length of the CDR3 is 16 residues. Germline assignment: CDR1 SGHRS and CDR2 YFSETQ. CDR3 loop: CASSAGQGVAKNIQYF.

This CDR3 reads CASSQEIRLGAEAFF. The rearrangement uses TRBV14 and TRBJ1-1; no DNA is available, so the TRBD1 call from TCRdb remains unchecked. The CDR3 consists of 15 residues. Germline-derived CDR1 and CDR2 are SGHDN and FVKESK.

The chain carries TRBV3-1 and TRBJ2-5; the TCRdb call, TRBD2, lacks DNA for checking. CDR1 LGHDT and CDR2 YNNKEL come from the germline V gene (reference sequence). CDR3 length equals 16 residues. This CDR3 reads CASSQGEAGGIETQYF.

V gene TRBV2 combines with J gene TRBJ2-7; TCRdb selects TRBD1, and the lack of DNA leaves this call unchecked. The CDR3 is 13 amino acids. Germline CDR1 reads SNHLY; CDR2 reads FYNNEI. CDR3 loop: CASSVGQRYEQYF.

The rearrangement links TRBV7-2 to TRBJ2-5. The germline V gene has CDR1 SGHTA and CDR2 FQGNSA. This CDR3 has 16 amino acids. This CDR3 reads CASSPSDHTFQETQYF. Full variable domain (remainder filled in from reference TRBV7-2 and TRBJ2-5): GAGVSQSPSNKVTEKGKDVELRCDPISGHTALYWYRQSLGQGLEFLIYFQGNSAPDKSGLPSDRFSAERTGGSVSTLTIQRTQQEDSAVYLCASSPSDHTFQETQYFGPGTRLLVL.

The chain links TRBV28 to TRBJ2-2; TCRdb returns TRBD1, unconfirmable since there is no DNA. CDR3 size: 13 residues. Germline CDR1 reads MDHEN; CDR2 reads SYDVKM. CDR3 sequence reads: CATTGQNTGELFF.

The V gene is TRBV2, the J gene TRBJ2-1; TCRdb's D gene call, TRBD1, goes unchecked for lack of DNA. The germline gives CDR1 SNHLY, CDR2 FYNNEI. The CDR3 covers 13 residues. CDR3 amino acids: CASSDMNREEQFF.

This sequence joins TRBV5-5 and TRBJ2-3; TCRdb reports TRBD2, a call that lacks DNA to check it against. Germline loops: CDR1 SGHKS, CDR2 YYEKEE (reference sequence). There are 18 residues in the CDR3. CDR3 sequence reads: CASTRVSGRVIDTDTQYF.

The genes are TRBV20-1 and TRBJ2-1; TCRdb calls TRBD2, which cannot be checked without DNA. The germline gives CDR1 DFQATT, CDR2 SNEGSKA (reference sequence). This CDR3 region has 13 residues. The CDR3 here is CSAKSGSNNEQFF.

The V call is TRBV4-2, the J call TRBJ1-1; as DNA is missing, the TRBD1 call by TCRdb cannot be tested. Germline CDR1 and CDR2: LGHNA and YNFKEQ. The CDR3 runs 13 residues. CDR3 region: CASSHTQGTEAFF.

The chain employs TRBV12-3 or TRBV12-4 and TRBJ1-2; TCRdb picks TRBD1, but there is no DNA to check that call. The CDR3 runs to 15 residues. The CDR3 sequence is CASSSNTGINYGYTF.

The CDR3 is CASNTDGREGLYEQYF. The chain uses TRBV12-3 or TRBV12-4 and TRBJ2-7; the TCRdb call, TRBD2, lacks DNA for checking. The CDR3 has 16 residues.

The chain carries TRBV5-1 and TRBJ1-5; the TCRdb call, TRBD1, lacks DNA for checking. Per the germline V gene, CDR1 is SGHRS and CDR2 is YFSETQ. This CDR3 is built from 15 residues. The CDR3 sequence is CASSLWAGGFQPQHF.